Detailed here is one T cell receptor (beta chain). Measured with immunoSEQ multiplex PCR; TCRdb has only the in-frame clones, and not every one. The repertoire includes around 460,000 clones, roughly 89% of them detected once, and less than 0.95% sits in the top ten. This sample is drawn from a study of blood T cell repertoires in COVID-19. This clonotype was sampled from a man aged 18 to 30 with COVID-19, enrolled during active disease. The specimen sequenced was peripheral blood.

The CDR3 region is CSASSLRVYNEQFF. The CDR3 DNA is TGCAGTGCTAGTTCCCTAAGAGTTTACAATGAGCAGTTCTTC. The J gene is TRBJ2-1, the V gene TRBV20-1; no definite D call. The CDR3 consists of 14 residues. In germline, CDR1 is DFQATT, CDR2 SNEGSKA (reference sequence). V lost 3 bases to trimming and J lost 4 bases, with 13 bases between them.